Listed below are T cell receptor beta chains from one sample, sequenced in a study of blood T cell repertoires in COVID-19. Generated by immunoSEQ multiplex PCR, the TCRdb table keeps only in-frame clones and is missing some. The sample has 390,000 or so clones; around 89% are singletons. Sequenced input: peripheral blood. The receptors here all came from a woman younger than 45 with COVID-19, enrolled during active disease. The CDR3 runs from the conserved cysteine through the conserved F or W. D genes are given only for firm matches. Where a row states a size, it is once, few, many or the class of an expanded clone; other rows omit it.

CDR3: CASSGQETQYF; DNA: TGTGCCAGCAGCGGGCAGGAGACCCAGTACTTC; V: TRBV11-3; J: TRBJ2-5; size: -; D: -
CDR3: CASSGLAGGPSYNEQFF; DNA: TGTGCCAGCAGCGGACTAGCGGGGGGGCCAAGCTACAATGAGCAGTTCTTC; V: TRBV28; J: TRBJ2-1; size: -; D: TRBD2
CDR3: CASSLGGGRGYGYTF; DNA: TGTGCCAGCAGCTTAGGAGGCGGCAGGGGCTATGGCTACACCTTC; V: TRBV11-2; J: TRBJ1-2; size: -; D: -
CDR3: CASSPGQHGYTF; DNA: TGTGCCAGCAGTCCGGGACAGCATGGCTACACCTTC; V: TRBV12-3/TRBV12-4; J: TRBJ1-2; size: -; D: TRBD1
CDR3: CASSSERAGVYNEQFF; DNA: TGTGCCAGCAGCTCAGAAAGAGCGGGAGTATACAATGAGCAGTTCTTC; V: TRBV5-5; J: TRBJ2-1; size: -; D: TRBD2
CDR3: CASRGGSSDEQYF; DNA: TGTGCCAGTCGCGGGGGGTCCAGCGACGAGCAGTACTTC; V: TRBV27; J: TRBJ2-7; size: -; D: TRBD2
CDR3: CASRPDRAHTEAFF; DNA: TGTGCCAGCAGACCAGACAGGGCCCACACTGAAGCTTTCTTT; V: TRBV28; J: TRBJ1-1; size: -; D: TRBD1
CDR3: CASSWGGTEAFF; DNA: TGTGCCAGCAGCTGGGGGGGGACTGAAGCTTTCTTT; V: TRBV7-2; J: TRBJ1-1; size: -; D: -
CDR3: CATSRDYSNQPQHF; DNA: TGTGCCACCAGCAGAGATTATAGCAATCAGCCCCAGCATTTT; V: TRBV15; J: TRBJ1-5; size: -; D: -
CDR3: CASSPGGPRYEQYF; DNA: TGTGCCAGCAGTCCCGGCGGGCCACGGTACGAGCAGTACTTC; V: TRBV3-1/TRBV3-2; J: TRBJ2-7; size: once; D: -
CDR3: CASSQVVGTAAYEQYF; DNA: TGTGCCAGCAGCCAAGTAGTCGGGACAGCCGCCTACGAGCAGTACTTC; V: TRBV3-1/TRBV3-2; J: TRBJ2-7; size: -; D: TRBD1
CDR3: CASNGGGRTEAFF; DNA: TGTGCCAGCAACGGGGGGGGCAGGACTGAAGCTTTCTTT; V: TRBV28; J: TRBJ1-1; size: -; D: -
CDR3: CASSVGGGEPTDTQYF; DNA: TGTGCCAGCAGCGTCGGCGGGGGGGAACCCACAGATACGCAGTATTTT; V: TRBV9; J: TRBJ2-3; size: -; D: TRBD2
CDR3: CASSERVLSGNTIYF; DNA: TGTGCCAGCAGCGAACGGGTGCTCTCTGGAAACACCATATATTTT; V: TRBV13; J: TRBJ1-3; size: -; D: -
CDR3: CASSFSGEETQYF; DNA: TGTGCCAGCAGTTTCTCAGGGGAAGAGACCCAGTACTTC; V: TRBV28; J: TRBJ2-5; size: -; D: -
CDR3: CASSSRGGEKLFF; DNA: TGTGCCAGCAGCTCCCGGGGGGGTGAAAAACTGTTTTTT; V: TRBV7-9; J: TRBJ1-4; size: once; D: -
CDR3: CASSRGLAGGPTPLNEQFF; DNA: TGTGCCAGCAGCCGTGGACTAGCGGGGGGCCCCACCCCTTTAAATGAGCAGTTCTTC; V: TRBV3-1/TRBV3-2; J: TRBJ2-1; size: once; D: TRBD2
CDR3: CASSPLGSSTGELFF; DNA: TGCGCCAGCAGCCCCCTGGGGAGCTCGACCGGGGAGCTGTTTTTT; V: TRBV5-1; J: TRBJ2-2; size: -; D: -
CDR3: CASSHFIPTGTQLAGASYNEQFF; DNA: TGTGCCAGCAGCCATTTTATCCCGACAGGTACCCAACTAGCGGGAGCGTCCTACAATGAGCAGTTCTTC; V: TRBV7-8; J: TRBJ2-1; size: -; D: TRBD2
CDR3: CASTGASTDTQYF; DNA: TGTGCCAGTACAGGGGCCAGCACAGATACGCAGTATTTT; V: TRBV9; J: TRBJ2-3; size: -; D: TRBD1
CDR3: CASSLNYGYTF; DNA: TGTGCCAGCAGCCTCAACTATGGCTACACCTTC; V: TRBV6-5; J: TRBJ1-2; size: -; D: -
CDR3: CASSPRDSSYEQYF; DNA: TGTGCCAGCAGCCCACGGGACAGCTCCTACGAGCAGTACTTC; V: TRBV7-9; J: TRBJ2-7; size: -; D: TRBD1
CDR3: CASSQEGQAGPKPQHF; DNA: TGCGCCAGCAGCCAAGAGGGGCAGGCAGGCCCCAAGCCCCAGCATTTT; V: TRBV4-1; J: TRBJ1-5; size: -; D: -
CDR3: CASSWVTGYTGELFF; DNA: TGTGCCAGCAGCTGGGTGACAGGATACACCGGGGAGCTGTTTTTT; V: TRBV9; J: TRBJ2-2; size: -; D: -
CDR3: CASSASGLAGTYNEQFF; DNA: TGTGCCAGCAGTGCCTCGGGACTAGCGGGAACCTACAATGAGCAGTTCTTC; V: TRBV2; J: TRBJ2-1; size: -; D: TRBD2